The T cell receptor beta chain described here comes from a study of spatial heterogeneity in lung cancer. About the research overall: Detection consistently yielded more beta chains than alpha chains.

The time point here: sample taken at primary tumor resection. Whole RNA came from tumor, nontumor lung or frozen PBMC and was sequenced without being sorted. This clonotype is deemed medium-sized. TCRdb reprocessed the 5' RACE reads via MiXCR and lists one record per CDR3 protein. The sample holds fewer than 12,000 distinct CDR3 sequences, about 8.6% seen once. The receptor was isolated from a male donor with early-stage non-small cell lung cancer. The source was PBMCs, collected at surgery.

The CDR3 spells CASSQLAGETQYF. The CDR3 DNA sequence: TGTGCCAGCAGCCAACTAGCGGGCGAGACCCAGTACTTC. V is TRBV7-2 and J is TRBJ2-5; 9 bases are a match to TRBD2. The CDR3 covers 13 residues. From germline, CDR1 is SGHTA and CDR2 FQGNSA. Trimming cost V 5 bases and J 5 bases; bases outside gene matches: 3.